The sequence of this T cell receptor beta chain was determined in a study of cytomegalovirus exposure and HLA in healthy donors. Study background: Sequencing of 150 million to 200 million T cells in an earlier analysis found more than 100 million unique TCR beta sequences. About 85 million unique TCRs from HLA-typed donors were held in an early release of data. Study-level results: Researchers reported in a later analysis that a missense DCLRE1C variant was tied to TCR beta V- and J-gene trimming.

Concerning this clone itself: The antigen is not known.

Per the germline V gene, CDR1 is SGHTS and CDR2 is YDEGEE. Unmatched junction bases numbered 6, after V lost 0 bases and J lost 1 base. The CDR3 runs 17 residues. In the PCR, 60 Vbeta and 13 Jbeta primers were used. TCRdb's table, derived via immunoSEQ multiplex PCR, lists solely in-frame clones and lacks some. The profile shows about 43,000 clones, around three quarters of them singletons. The sequencing input was PBMCs. This clonotype was obtained from a man under 40 in good health and CMV-seronegative. The rearrangement uses TRBV5-8 and TRBJ2-5; TRBD2 aligns across 10 bases. As DNA, the CDR3 is TGTGCCAGCAGCTTGGCCGGTAGCGGGAGGTTCCAAGAGACCCAGTACTTC. This codes for CASSLAGSGRFQETQYF.